Presented here are 16 T cell receptor beta chains from one specimen sequenced in a study of shared clonotypes between healthy human individuals. The naive CD8 subset, CD45RO-negative cells positively selected for CCR7, excluded terminally differentiated effector memory CD45RA+ cells. The assay was immunoSEQ multiplex PCR, and TCRdb's table has in-frame clones only and misses some. The sample yields around 2.1 million clones, 90% to 95% seen once. The specimen sequenced was naive CD8+ T cells from PBMCs. All receptors derive from a man aged 18 to 30 in good health. Some clones in this sample may be carry-over from other donors' samples.

This clone was observed once. The chain employs TRBV9 and TRBJ2-5; TRBD1 aligns across 7 bases. CDR3 size: 18 residues. Germline loops: CDR1 SGDLS, CDR2 YYNGEE. With V trimmed by 4 bases and J by 5 bases, 20 bases remained unmatched. CDR3 in amino acids: CASSHPRQGAEIGETQYF. The CDR3 DNA is TGTGCCAGCAGCCACCCCCGACAGGGAGCCGAGATCGGCGAGACCCAGTACTTC.

The chain carries TRBV28 and TRBJ2-7; perhaps TRBD1 as D (5 bases). Trimming cost V 5 bases and J 2 bases, with 10 bases left between them. This CDR3 has 13 residues. CDR1 and CDR2 (germline): MDHEN, SYDVKM. DNA for the CDR3: TGTGCCAGCAGTGAGGACACGGCCTACGAGCAGTACTTC. This codes for CASSEDTAYEQYF.

The chain recombines TRBV7-9 with TRBJ2-1; D is perhaps TRBD1 (6 bases). From germline, CDR1 is SEHNR and CDR2 FQNEAQ (reference sequence). There are 15 residues in the CDR3. Trimming shortened V by 2 bases and J by 2 bases, and 10 bases separated the two germline ends. The CDR3: CASSLTGLAYNEQFF. CDR3 in DNA: TGTGCCAGCAGCTTAACAGGGCTAGCCTACAATGAGCAGTTCTTC.

This chain uses TRBV9 with TRBJ2-1; no definite D call. Trimming left V 0 bases short and J 4 bases short, with 8 bases between. CDR1 is SGDLS, CDR2 YYNGEE, per germline. The length of the CDR3 is 14 residues. The CDR3 reads CASSVGDVYNEQFF. In DNA, the CDR3 is TGTGCCAGCAGCGTAGGGGATGTGTACAATGAGCAGTTCTTC.

The chain employs TRBV13 and TRBJ2-5, with 7 bases identical to TRBD2. Germline V gives CDR1 PRHDT, CDR2 FYEKMQ (reference sequence). The CDR3 consists of 16 residues. The V and J ends lost 6 bases and 5 bases, in that order; junction bases with no gene match: 15. The CDR3 reads CASSGKLADHRETQYF. As DNA, the CDR3 is TGTGCCAGCAGTGGGAAGCTAGCGGACCACCGGGAGACCCAGTACTTC.

V and J are TRBV11-2 and TRBJ2-5; maybe TRBD2 (5 bases). The CDR3 loop spans 16 amino acids. Trimming took off 5 bases at V and 5 bases at J, with 21 bases between the two ends. From germline, CDR1 is SGHAT and CDR2 FQNNGV. The DNA of the CDR3 is TGTGCCAGCAGCCCTGAAACCGGGGATCAGTGGGAGACCCAGTACTTC. It specifies CASSPETGDQWETQYF.

Comments on this clone: The same CDR3 is also encoded by other DNA sequences in this sample. The chain couples TRBV4-1 to TRBJ2-7; 9 bases agree with TRBD1. V gave up 4 bases and J gave up 1 base; unmatched junction bases: 5. The CDR3 has 15 residues. Germline CDR1 and CDR2: MGHRA and YSYEKL. The CDR3 DNA sequence: TGCGCCAGCAGCCCCAGGACAGGGGCTTCCTACGAGCAGTACTTC. It yields the protein CASSPRTGASYEQYF.

The J gene is TRBJ2-7, the V gene TRBV27; 7 bases agree with TRBD2. There are 15 residues in the CDR3. J was trimmed by 4 bases and V by 6 bases; bases with no gene match: 12. Germline CDR1 is MNHEY and CDR2 is SMNVEV (reference sequence). The CDR3 reads CASSPLGEGGYEQYF. The CDR3 DNA is TGTGCCAGCAGCCCGTTGGGGGAGGGCGGTTACGAGCAGTACTTC.

The chain uses TRBV7-9 and TRBJ2-2; D is possibly TRBD2 (5 bases). The ends were cut back, 5 bases at V and 4 bases at J, with 20 bases in the middle. Germline CDR1 reads SEHNR; CDR2 reads FQNEAQ (reference sequence). This CDR3 comprises 17 residues. The DNA of the CDR3 is TGTGCCAGCAGCGGACGGGGAAAAGTTCCGAGCACCGGGGAGCTGTTTTTT. Translated: CASSGRGKVPSTGELFF.

This sequence joins TRBV4-1 and TRBJ2-7; D gene uncertain. Germline CDR1 is MGHRA and CDR2 is YSYEKL. The CDR3 runs 12 residues. With 4 bases removed from V and 9 bases from J, the gap between germline ends came to 13 bases. This CDR3 is CASSPLGRRQYF. In DNA form, the CDR3 reads TGCGCCAGCAGCCCCCTCGGGCGGCGGCAGTACTTC.

The V gene is TRBV19, the J gene TRBJ2-7, with a tentative D call TRBD1 (5 bases). V shed 7 bases and J shed 2 bases, with 24 bases lying between them. Germline V gene sequence: CDR1 LNHDA, CDR2 SQIVND (reference sequence). This CDR3 is built from 17 residues. The CDR3 bases are TGTGCCAGTATGAGGAAGGGGCCAGTATTTCCACCCTACGAGCAGTACTTC. Its translation is CASMRKGPVFPPYEQYF.

As regards this clone: Other DNA sequences within the sample encode an identical CDR3. The CDR3, as DNA: TGTGCCAGCAGTTTGGGAGGGTCGGATACGCAGTATTTT. Its protein is CASSLGGSDTQYF. The gene calls are TRBV7-9 and TRBJ2-3, with 7 bases matching TRBD2. Germline V lookup: CDR1 SEHNR, CDR2 FQNEAQ (reference sequence). CDR3 length equals 13 residues. V lost 6 bases to trimming and J lost 6 bases; unmatched junction nucleotides: 6.

This clone was observed a handful of times. The chain recombines TRBV16 with TRBJ1-1; possibly TRBD1 for D (5 bases). V lost 7 bases and J 0 bases, leaving 12 bases between the germline ends. Germline-derived CDR1 and CDR2 are KGHSY and FQNENV. The CDR3 has 14 residues. The DNA of the CDR3 is TGTGCCAGCAACCGCCAGGGAATGAACACTGAAGCTTTCTTT. This sequence encodes CASNRQGMNTEAFF.

This sequence joins TRBV19 and TRBJ1-1; TRBD1 agrees at 7 bases. V trimming: 5 bases; J trimming: 3 bases; junction bases outside the gene matches: 6. The CDR3 covers 14 residues. The germline V gene has CDR1 LNHDA and CDR2 SQIVND (reference sequence). CDR3 protein: CASSLGTVYTEAFF. The CDR3 bases are TGTGCCAGTAGTTTGGGGACAGTCTACACTGAAGCTTTCTTT.

The V call is TRBV10-3, the J call TRBJ2-1, with TRBD2 identical over 15 bases. V dropped 6 bases and J dropped 4; count of bases not matched to a gene: 7. The CDR3 runs to 17 residues. Germline CDR1 and CDR2: ENHRY and SYGVKD. CDR3 sequence: CAISGLAGGDLYNEQFF. In DNA, the CDR3 is TGTGCCATCAGCGGACTAGCGGGAGGGGATTTGTACAATGAGCAGTTCTTC.

The chain uses TRBV13 and TRBJ1-2; possible D gene TRBD1, 5 bases. This CDR3 has 12 residues. In germline, CDR1 is PRHDT, CDR2 FYEKMQ (reference sequence). Trimming removed 5 bases at V and 6 bases at J, with 10 bases between. CDR3 sequence: CASSIIRDGYTF. CDR3 nucleotide sequence: TGTGCCAGCAGCATAATCAGGGATGGCTACACCTTC.